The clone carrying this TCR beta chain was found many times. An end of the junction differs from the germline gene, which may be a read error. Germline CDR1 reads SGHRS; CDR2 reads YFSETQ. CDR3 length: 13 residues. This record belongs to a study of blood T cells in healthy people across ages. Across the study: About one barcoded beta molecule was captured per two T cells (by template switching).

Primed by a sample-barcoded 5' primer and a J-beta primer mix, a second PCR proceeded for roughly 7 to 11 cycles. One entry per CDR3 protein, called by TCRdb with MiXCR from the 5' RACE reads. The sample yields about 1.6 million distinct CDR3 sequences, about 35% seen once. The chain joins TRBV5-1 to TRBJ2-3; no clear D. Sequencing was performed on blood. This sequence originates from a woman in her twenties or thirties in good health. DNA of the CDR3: TGTGCCAGCAGCCCTGGGAGCACAGATACGCAGTATTTT. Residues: CASSPGSTDTQYF.